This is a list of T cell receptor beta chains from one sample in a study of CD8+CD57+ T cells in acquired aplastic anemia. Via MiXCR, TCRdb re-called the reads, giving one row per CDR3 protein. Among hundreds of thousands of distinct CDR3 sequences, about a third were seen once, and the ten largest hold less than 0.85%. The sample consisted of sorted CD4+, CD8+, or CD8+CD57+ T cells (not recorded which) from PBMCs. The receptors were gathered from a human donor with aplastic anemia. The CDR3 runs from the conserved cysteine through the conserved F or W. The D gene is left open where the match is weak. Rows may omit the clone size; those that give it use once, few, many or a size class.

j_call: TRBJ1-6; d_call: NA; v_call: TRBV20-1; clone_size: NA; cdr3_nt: TGCAGTGCTCTAAACAGGAGCTCCTATAATTCACCCCTCCACTTT; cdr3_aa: CSALNRSSYNSPLHF
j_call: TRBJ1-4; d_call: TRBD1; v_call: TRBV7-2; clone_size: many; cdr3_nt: TGTGCCAGCAGCTCTGGACAGGCCGGGGGTGAAAAACTGTTTTTT; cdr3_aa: CASSSGQAGGEKLFF
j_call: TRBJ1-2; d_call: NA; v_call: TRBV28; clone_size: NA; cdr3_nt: TGTGCCAGCAGTTTTTTGGGGGCGTCCGGCTACACCTTC; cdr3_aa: CASSFLGASGYTF
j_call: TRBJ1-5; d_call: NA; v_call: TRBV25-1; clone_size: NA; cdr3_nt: TGTGCCAGCAGATGCGTGGACCCAATTAGGAGCAATCAGCCCCAGCATTTT; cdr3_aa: CASRCVDPIRSNQPQHF
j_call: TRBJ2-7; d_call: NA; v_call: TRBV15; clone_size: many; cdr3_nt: TGTGCCACCAGCAGCCCCAGGGTACCCTACGAGCAGTACTTC; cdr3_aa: CATSSPRVPYEQYF
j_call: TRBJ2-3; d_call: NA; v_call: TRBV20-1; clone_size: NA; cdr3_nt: TGCAGTGCTAGGGACAGCTCAGGCAACACAGATACGCAGTATTTT; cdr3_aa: CSARDSSGNTDTQYF
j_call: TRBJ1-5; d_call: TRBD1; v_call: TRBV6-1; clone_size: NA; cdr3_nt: TGTGCCAGCAGTACGCCCGGGACAGGGGTTAGCAATCAGCCCCAGCATTTT; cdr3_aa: CASSTPGTGVSNQPQHF
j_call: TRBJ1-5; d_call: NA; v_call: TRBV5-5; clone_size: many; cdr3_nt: TGTGCCAGCAGCTTGGAAGGTCTTGGCCAGCATTTT; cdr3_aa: CASSLEGLGQHF
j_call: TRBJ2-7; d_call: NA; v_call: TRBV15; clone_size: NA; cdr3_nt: TGTGTCACCAGCAGAGAATTGCGACGGGACGGCGTCCTCTACGAGCAGTACTTC; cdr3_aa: CVTSRELRRDGVLYEQYF
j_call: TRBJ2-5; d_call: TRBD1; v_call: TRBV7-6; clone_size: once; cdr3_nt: TGTGCCGGCAGCTCACGTACCGACAGGGGAGAGACCCAGTACTTC; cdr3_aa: CAGSSRTDRGETQYF
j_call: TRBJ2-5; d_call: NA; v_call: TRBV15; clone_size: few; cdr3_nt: TGTGCCACCAGCAGAGACCGCTTGGGGACCCAGTACTTC; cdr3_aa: CATSRDRLGTQYF
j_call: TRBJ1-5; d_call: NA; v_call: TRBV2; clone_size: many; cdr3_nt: TGTGCCAGCAGTGAAGTGAGAGGGGTCAATAGTCAGCCCCAGCATTTT; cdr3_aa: CASSEVRGVNSQPQHF
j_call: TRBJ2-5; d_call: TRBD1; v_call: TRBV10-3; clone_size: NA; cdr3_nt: TGTGCCATCAGTGGGACAGGGGGAGGGGAGACCCAGTACTTC; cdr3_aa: CAISGTGGGETQYF
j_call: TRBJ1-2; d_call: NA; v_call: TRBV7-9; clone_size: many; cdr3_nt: TGTGCCAGCAGCTTATTCACCTATGGCTACACCTTC; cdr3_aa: CASSLFTYGYTF
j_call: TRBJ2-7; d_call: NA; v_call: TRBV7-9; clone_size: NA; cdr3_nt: TGTGCCAGCAGCTTAGCGTCGGGACAGTACTTC; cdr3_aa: CASSLASGQYF
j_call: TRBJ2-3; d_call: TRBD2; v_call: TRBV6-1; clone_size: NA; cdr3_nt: TGTGCCAGCAGGGATCCGACGGCGGGAGAAGTCACAGATACGCAGTATTTT; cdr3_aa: CASRDPTAGEVTDTQYF
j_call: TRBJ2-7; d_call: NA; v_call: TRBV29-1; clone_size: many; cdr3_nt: TGCAGCGTTGCCGACATTTCCTCTGGCTACGAGCAGTACTTC; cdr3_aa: CSVADISSGYEQYF